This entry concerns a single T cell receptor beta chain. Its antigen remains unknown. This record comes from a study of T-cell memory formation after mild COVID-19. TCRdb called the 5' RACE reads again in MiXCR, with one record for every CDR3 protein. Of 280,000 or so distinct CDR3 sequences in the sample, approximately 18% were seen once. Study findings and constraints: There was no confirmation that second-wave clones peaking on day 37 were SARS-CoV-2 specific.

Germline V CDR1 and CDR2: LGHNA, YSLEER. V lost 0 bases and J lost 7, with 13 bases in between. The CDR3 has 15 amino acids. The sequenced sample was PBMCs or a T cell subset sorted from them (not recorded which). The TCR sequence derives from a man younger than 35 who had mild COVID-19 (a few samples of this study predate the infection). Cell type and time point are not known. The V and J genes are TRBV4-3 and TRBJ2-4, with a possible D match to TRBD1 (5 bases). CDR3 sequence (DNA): TGCGCCAGCAGCCAAGAGTGGGGCTTTGGGAACATTCAGTACTTC. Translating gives CASSQEWGFGNIQYF.